Shown below are 5 T cell receptor beta chains from a single sample sequenced in a study of cytomegalovirus exposure and HLA in healthy donors. PCR was performed using 60 Vbeta and 13 Jbeta primers. Generated by immunoSEQ multiplex PCR, the TCRdb table keeps only in-frame clones and is missing some. The sample shows approximately 200,000 clones, approximately 79% of them seen only once. The specimen sequenced was PBMCs. The receptor set was obtained from a girl aged 10 to 17 in good health and CMV-seropositive.

The CDR3 DNA follows: TGTGCCAGTAGCTTACTACGGGGGGGCGGCACCGGGGAGCTGTTTTTT. Protein: CASSLLRGGGTGELFF. J is TRBJ2-2 and V is TRBV19; the match to TRBD2 covers 8 bases. CDR3 size: 16 residues. Germline CDR1 and CDR2: LNHDA and SQIVND (reference sequence). With 6 bases clipped from V and 4 bases from J, the junction kept 10 bases outside the gene matches.

This clone was detected only a few times. V usage is TRBV2 and J usage is TRBJ1-5; weak D call: TRBD1 (5 bases). Germline CDR1 reads SNHLY; CDR2 reads FYNNEI. The CDR3 loop spans 14 amino acids. Between the trimmed V and J ends, which lost 8 bases and 3 bases, there was a span of 14 bases. This CDR3 reads CASGGEQPNQPQHF. The CDR3, as DNA: TGTGCCAGCGGGGGGGAACAACCCAATCAGCCCCAGCATTTT. The whole variable domain, filled in from reference TRBV2 and TRBJ1-5, reads EPEVTQTPSHQVTQMGQEVILRCVPISNHLYFYWYRQILGQKVEFLVSFYNNEISEKSEIFDDQFSVERPDGSNFTLKIRSTKLEDSAMYFCASGGEQPNQPQHFGDGTRLSIL.

The chain carries TRBV5-1 and TRBJ2-5; D ambiguous. The CDR3 has 13 amino acids. Trimming took off 3 bases at V and 3 bases at J, with 9 bases between the two ends. Germline lookup yields CDR1 SGHRS and CDR2 YFSETQ. The CDR3 spells CASSSVVEETQYF. The CDR3, as DNA: TGCGCCAGCAGCTCCGTAGTGGAAGAGACCCAGTACTTC.

The V gene is TRBV5-1, the J gene TRBJ2-1, with 7 bases lining up with TRBD1. Looked up from germline, CDR1 is SGHRS and CDR2 is YFSETQ. The CDR3 contains 14 residues. V shed 3 bases and J 9 bases; nucleotides not matched to a gene: 9. The CDR3 coding sequence is TGCGCCAGCAGCTCCGGGGACAGAAGGGCTGAGCAGTTCTTC. Amino acids: CASSSGDRRAEQFF.

CDR3 residues: CASSLEGVGQPQHF. The CDR3 coding sequence is TGTGCCAGCAGCTTGGAAGGGGTGGGTCAGCCCCAGCATTTT. The V gene is TRBV7-9, the J gene TRBJ1-5, with a weak D call TRBD1 (5 bases). The CDR3 covers 14 residues. Germline CDR1 SEHNR, CDR2 FQNEAQ (reference sequence). Trimming took off 3 bases at V and 6 bases at J, with 12 bases between the two ends.